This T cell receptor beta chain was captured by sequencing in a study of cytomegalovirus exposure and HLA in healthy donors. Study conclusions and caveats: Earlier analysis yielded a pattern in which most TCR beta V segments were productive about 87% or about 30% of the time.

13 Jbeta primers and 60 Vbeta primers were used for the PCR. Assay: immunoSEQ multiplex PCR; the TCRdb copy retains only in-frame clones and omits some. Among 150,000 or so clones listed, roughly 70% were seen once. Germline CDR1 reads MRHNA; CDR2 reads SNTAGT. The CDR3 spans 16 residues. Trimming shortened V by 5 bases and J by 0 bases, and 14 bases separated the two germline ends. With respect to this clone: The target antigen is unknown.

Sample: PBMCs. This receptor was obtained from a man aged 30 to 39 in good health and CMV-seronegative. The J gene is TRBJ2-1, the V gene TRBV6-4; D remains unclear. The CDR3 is CASSSSLTSSYNEQFF. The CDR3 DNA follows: TGTGCCAGCAGTTCCTCTCTAACGAGCTCCTACAATGAGCAGTTCTTC.